The 13 T cell receptor beta chains in this list originate from one sample, sequenced in a study of cytotoxic CD8 clonotypes in ibrutinib-treated CLL. This table comes from immunoSEQ multiplex PCR, and its TCRdb copy is limited to in-frame clones, with some not included. The table lists 35,000 to 45,000 clones, roughly 49% of them singletons. The material sequenced was PBMCs, taken before ibrutinib treatment. These receptors all stem from a human donor with chronic lymphocytic leukemia.

The chain combines TRBV5-1 with TRBJ1-2; 8 bases fit TRBD1. Germline assignment: CDR1 SGHRS and CDR2 YFSETQ. Trimming took 0 bases from V and 1 from J; bases not matched to a gene: 11. The CDR3 is made up of 18 amino acids. The CDR3 here is CASSLADRGAKSNYGYTF. The CDR3 DNA is TGCGCCAGCAGCTTGGCTGACAGGGGCGCGAAGAGTAACTATGGCTACACCTTC.

The chain carries TRBV5-1 and TRBJ1-3, with D unresolved. CDR3 length equals 13 residues. V lost 0 bases and J lost 4, with 5 bases in between. The germline V gene encodes CDR1 SGHRS and CDR2 YFSETQ. DNA of the CDR3: TGCGCCAGCAGCTTGGAGGTGGGAAACACCATATATTTT. Translating gives CASSLEVGNTIYF.

This clone was observed once. V gene TRBV7-6 combines with J gene TRBJ2-1; TRBD2 matches 8 bases. The CDR3 has 15 residues. The germline CDR1 and CDR2 sequences are SGHVS and FNYEAQ. Trimming took 4 bases from V and 1 from J; bases not matched to a gene: 3. In DNA, the CDR3 is TGTGCCAGCAGCTACGTAGCGGGGTCCTACAATGAGCAGTTCTTC. This codes for CASSYVAGSYNEQFF.

The chain has TRBV5-4 and TRBJ2-3; the D gene is possibly TRBD1 (5 bases). V was shortened by 2 bases and J by 0 bases, with 7 bases between the two germline ends. The CDR3 covers 14 residues. Per germline, CDR1 SGHNT and CDR2 YYREEE (reference sequence). CDR3 nucleotides: TGTGCCAGCAGCTTTCAGGGAAGCACAGATACGCAGTATTTT. It codes for CASSFQGSTDTQYF.

In regard to this clone: The junction departs from the called germline gene at one end, perhaps through a read error. This chain uses TRBV23-1 with TRBJ2-3; D unclear. TRBV23-1 is an ORF, and what it does is uncertain. CDR3 length equals 13 residues. CDR3 amino acids: CASSHLELLRTLF. Written as DNA, the CDR3 is TGCGCCAGCAGTCACCTCGAGTTACTCCGCACCCTTTTT.

This clone has just one count. This chain joins TRBV27 and TRBJ2-7, with 9 bases lining up with TRBD1. The V gene's germline CDR1 is MNHEY and CDR2 SMNVEV (reference sequence). The CDR3 length is 15 residues. Trimming took 0 bases from V and 6 from J; bases not matched to a gene: 6. As DNA, the CDR3 is TGTGCCAGCAGTTTATCGACAGGGGGGAGTTCCGAGCAGTACTTC. Amino acids: CASSLSTGGSSEQYF.

V gene TRBV7-3 combines with J gene TRBJ2-2; D may match TRBD1 or TRBD2 (5 bases each). Germline V gene sequence: CDR1 SGHTA, CDR2 FQGTGA. The length of the CDR3 is 16 residues. V lost 7 bases and J lost 3, with 18 bases in between. The DNA for the CDR3 is TGTGCCAGCAACTTTATGTCCGGGACCGACACCGGGGAGCTGTTTTTT. It yields the protein CASNFMSGTDTGELFF.

The CDR3 nucleotides are TGTGCCAGCAGGCCCACCGGTGCGGGGAATAATCAGCCCCAGCATTTT. It encodes CASRPTGAGNNQPQHF. V gene TRBV27 combines with J gene TRBJ1-5; D is undetermined. The CDR3 totals 16 residues. In germline, CDR1 is MNHEY, CDR2 SMNVEV (reference sequence). Trimming removed 6 bases from V and 4 bases from J, with 19 bases in between.

This clone came up a few times. The genes are TRBV19 and TRBJ1-2; no firm D call. V was pared by 10 bases and J by 6 bases, with 21 bases between. This CDR3 spans 14 amino acids. Germline values: CDR1 LNHDA, CDR2 SQIVND (reference sequence). The CDR3 DNA follows: TGTGCCACCCGGATCCCAGGACTTGAGAATGGCTACACCTTC. This translates into CATRIPGLENGYTF.

This clone was seen more than once but under ten times. The V and J genes are TRBV12-5 and TRBJ2-7; 10 bases align to TRBD1. Germline assignment: CDR1 LGHNT and CDR2 FRNRAP. This CDR3 is 18 amino acids long. After removal of 4 bases from V and 5 bases from J, the junction contained 17 bases not matched to a gene. In DNA form, the CDR3 reads TGTGCTAGTGGTTCCGCATCCGACAGGGGGCCGGGAGGGAACGAGCAGTACTTC. Its translation: CASGSASDRGPGGNEQYF.

V and J are TRBV5-4 and TRBJ1-5; D is perhaps TRBD1 (5 bases). The V end was cut by 2 bases, the J end by 6 bases, with 9 bases between. CDR1 and CDR2 from the germline V gene are SGHNT and YYREEE (reference sequence). CDR3 length: 13 amino acids. DNA for the CDR3: TGTGCCAGCAGCTTATGGGGCGGTCAGCCCCAGCATTTT. As protein: CASSLWGGQPQHF.

The J gene is TRBJ1-5, the V gene TRBV6-5; D gene unclear. This CDR3 is 13 amino acids long. Germline V CDR1 and CDR2: MNHEY, SVGAGI. The V end was cut by 7 bases, the J end by 3 bases, with 10 bases between. The CDR3 sequence: CASTRGLNQPQHF. CDR3 bases: TGTGCCAGCACGCGCGGACTCAATCAGCCCCAGCATTTT.

A single count supports this clone. The rearrangement joins TRBV11-3 to TRBJ2-7; the match to TRBD1 covers 11 bases. With V trimmed by 4 bases and J by 3 bases, 8 bases remained unmatched. The CDR3 runs to 16 residues. The germline CDR1 and CDR2 sequences are SGHNT and YENEEA. CDR3 sequence: CASSSRDGTGGYEQYF. CDR3 nucleotide sequence: TGTGCCAGCAGCTCCCGGGACGGGACAGGGGGCTACGAGCAGTACTTC.